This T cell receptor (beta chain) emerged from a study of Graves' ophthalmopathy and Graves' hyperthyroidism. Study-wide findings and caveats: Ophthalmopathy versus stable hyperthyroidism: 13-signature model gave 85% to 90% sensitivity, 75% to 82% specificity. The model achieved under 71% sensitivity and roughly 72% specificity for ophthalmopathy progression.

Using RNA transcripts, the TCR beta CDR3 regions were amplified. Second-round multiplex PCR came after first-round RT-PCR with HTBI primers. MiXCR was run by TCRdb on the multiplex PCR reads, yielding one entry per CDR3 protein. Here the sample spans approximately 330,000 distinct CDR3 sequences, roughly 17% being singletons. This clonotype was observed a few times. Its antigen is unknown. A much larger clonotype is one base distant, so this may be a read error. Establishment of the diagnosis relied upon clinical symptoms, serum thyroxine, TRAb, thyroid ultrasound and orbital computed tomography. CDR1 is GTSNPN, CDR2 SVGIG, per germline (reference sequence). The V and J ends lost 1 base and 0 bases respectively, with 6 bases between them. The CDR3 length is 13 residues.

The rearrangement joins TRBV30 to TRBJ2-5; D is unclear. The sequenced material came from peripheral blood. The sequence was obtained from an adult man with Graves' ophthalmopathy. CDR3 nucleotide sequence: TGTGCCTGGAGTGCGGGTAACCAAGAGACCCAGTACTTC. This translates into CAWSAGNQETQYF.